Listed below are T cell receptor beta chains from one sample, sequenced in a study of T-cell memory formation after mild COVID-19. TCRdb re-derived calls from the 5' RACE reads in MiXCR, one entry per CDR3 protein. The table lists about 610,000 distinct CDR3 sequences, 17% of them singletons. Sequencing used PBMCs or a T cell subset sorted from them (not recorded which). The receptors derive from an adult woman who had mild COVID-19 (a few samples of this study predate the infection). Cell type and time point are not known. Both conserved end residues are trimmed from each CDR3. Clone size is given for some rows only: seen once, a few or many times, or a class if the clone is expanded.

ASSPGGIEIGEQF,TRBV6-2/TRBV6-3,few,TRBJ2-1
ATSDRRDTGSGQF,TRBV24-1,-,TRBJ2-1
ASSPPSNTDTQY,TRBV18,-,TRBJ2-3
SGGTAGNTIY,TRBV29-1,few,TRBJ1-3
ASSGQGTYEQY,TRBV2,-,TRBJ2-7
ASSQGQRTLAF,TRBV3-1,-,TRBJ1-1
ASSLRQGGYNEQF,TRBV7-3,-,TRBJ2-1
ASSYSWDSIYEQY,TRBV6-2/TRBV6-3,-,TRBJ2-7
ASSPPNGQVTGELF,TRBV18,few,TRBJ2-2
ASSLTRGYAGELF,TRBV12-3/TRBV12-4,many,TRBJ2-2
ASSLLLGPDTQY,TRBV7-9,-,TRBJ2-3
ASSDAPLIVGGMNTEAF,TRBV9,-,TRBJ1-1
ASSQGTGLDTEAF,TRBV4-1,-,TRBJ1-1
SVGQTNSNQPQH,TRBV29-1,few,TRBJ1-5
ASSWGGTNEKLF,TRBV28,-,TRBJ1-4
SARDPQGVWNEQY,TRBV20-1,-,TRBJ2-7
ASSPNRDTEAF,TRBV18,few,TRBJ1-1
ASSLAPQGALNSPLH,TRBV7-6,few,TRBJ1-6
ASSLTGGPYRYEQF,TRBV6-5,few,TRBJ2-1
ASSSGARVRYNEQF,TRBV7-9,-,TRBJ2-1
SVAGRGNTEAF,TRBV20-1,few,TRBJ1-1
ASSLGTSGFEQY,TRBV3-1,few,TRBJ2-7
ASSQLTGGTGELF,TRBV4-1,many,TRBJ2-2
ASSYSYAGVDTGELF,TRBV6-6,-,TRBJ2-2
SVVDGGDRYEQY,TRBV29-1,-,TRBJ2-7
ASITAENYGYT,TRBV6-1,-,TRBJ1-2
ASSLNRVGGETQY,TRBV12-3/TRBV12-4,few,TRBJ2-5
ASSLMSGGSYEQY,TRBV7-2,-,TRBJ2-7
ATSRDNSPLH,TRBV15,-,TRBJ1-6
ASCPGQGAPQH,TRBV18,many,TRBJ1-5
ASRRQGGDYGYT,TRBV2,-,TRBJ1-2
ASSPAGTTDTQY,TRBV7-9,few,TRBJ2-3
ASSLGLGNYEQY,TRBV5-1,many,TRBJ2-7
ASSLRPGTGPGNEQF,TRBV5-1,-,TRBJ2-1
ASSYRLAGGSDTQY,TRBV7-9,-,TRBJ2-3
ASSSFRPGGNTYEQY,TRBV7-6,-,TRBJ2-7
ASSVRLAGGGELF,TRBV9,-,TRBJ2-2
ATSKNPNQPQH,TRBV15,few,TRBJ1-5
SVTGNLGRNTEAY,TRBV29-1,-,TRBJ1-1
ASSSIGLPSSYNEQF,TRBV7-3,-,TRBJ2-1
ASSLQASVYGYT,TRBV9,-,TRBJ1-2